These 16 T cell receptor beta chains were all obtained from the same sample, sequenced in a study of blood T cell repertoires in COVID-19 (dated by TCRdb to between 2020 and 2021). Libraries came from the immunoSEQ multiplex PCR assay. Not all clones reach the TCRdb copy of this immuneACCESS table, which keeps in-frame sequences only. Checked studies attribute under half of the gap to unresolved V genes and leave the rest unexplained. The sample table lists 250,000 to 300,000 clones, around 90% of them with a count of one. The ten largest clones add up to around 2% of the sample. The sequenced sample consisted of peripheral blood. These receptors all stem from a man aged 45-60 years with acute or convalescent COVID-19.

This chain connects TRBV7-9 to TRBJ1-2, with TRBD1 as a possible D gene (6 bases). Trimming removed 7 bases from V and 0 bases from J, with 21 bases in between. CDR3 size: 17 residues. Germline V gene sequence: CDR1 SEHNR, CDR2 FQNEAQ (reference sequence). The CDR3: CASMRGAGQLANYGYTF. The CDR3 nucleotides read TGTGCCAGCATGCGGGGGGCAGGCCAGTTAGCTAACTATGGCTACACCTTC.

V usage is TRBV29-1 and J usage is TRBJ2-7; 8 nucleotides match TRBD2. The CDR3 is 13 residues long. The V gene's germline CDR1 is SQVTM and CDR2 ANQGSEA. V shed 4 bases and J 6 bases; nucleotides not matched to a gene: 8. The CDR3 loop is CSVGAGGGREQYF. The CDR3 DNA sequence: TGCAGCGTTGGGGCGGGGGGTGGTCGCGAGCAGTACTTC.

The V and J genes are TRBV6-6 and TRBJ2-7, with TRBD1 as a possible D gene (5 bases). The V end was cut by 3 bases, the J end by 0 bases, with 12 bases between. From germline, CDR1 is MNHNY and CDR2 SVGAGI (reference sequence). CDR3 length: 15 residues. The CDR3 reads CASSYGFDSSYEQYF. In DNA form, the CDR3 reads TGTGCCAGCAGTTATGGTTTTGACAGCTCCTACGAGCAGTACTTC.

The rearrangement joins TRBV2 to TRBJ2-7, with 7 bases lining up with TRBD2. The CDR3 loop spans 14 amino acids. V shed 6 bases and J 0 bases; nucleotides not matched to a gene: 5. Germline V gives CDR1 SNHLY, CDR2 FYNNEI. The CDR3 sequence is CASRRGDYSYEQYF. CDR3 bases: TGTGCCAGCAGACGGGGGGATTACTCCTACGAGCAGTACTTC.

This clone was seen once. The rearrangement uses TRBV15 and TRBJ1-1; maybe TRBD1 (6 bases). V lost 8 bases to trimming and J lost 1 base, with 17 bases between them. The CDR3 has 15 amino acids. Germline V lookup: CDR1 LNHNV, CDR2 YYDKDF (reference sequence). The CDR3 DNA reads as TGTGCCACCCAGGGTCCCGGGACACCGAACACTGAAGCTTTCTTT. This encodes CATQGPGTPNTEAFF.

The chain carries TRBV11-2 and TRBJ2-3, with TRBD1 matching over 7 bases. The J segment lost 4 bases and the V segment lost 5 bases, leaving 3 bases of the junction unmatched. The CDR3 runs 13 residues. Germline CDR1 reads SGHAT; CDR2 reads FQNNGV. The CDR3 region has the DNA TGTGCCAGCAGCCCTCAGGGGGCAGATACGCAGTATTTT. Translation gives CASSPQGADTQYF.

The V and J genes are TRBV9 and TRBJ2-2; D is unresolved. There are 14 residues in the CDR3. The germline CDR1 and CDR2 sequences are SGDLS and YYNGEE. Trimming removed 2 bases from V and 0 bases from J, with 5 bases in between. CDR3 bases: TGTGCCAGCAGCGTGTCAACGAACACCGGGGAGCTGTTTTTT. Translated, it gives CASSVSTNTGELFF.

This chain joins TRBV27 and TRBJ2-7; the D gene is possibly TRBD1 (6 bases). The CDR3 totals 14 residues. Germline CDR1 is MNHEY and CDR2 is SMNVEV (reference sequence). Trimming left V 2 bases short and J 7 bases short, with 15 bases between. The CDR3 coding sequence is TGTGCCAGCAGTTTAGGTAGGGTCAGGGGTGAGCAGTACTTC. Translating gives CASSLGRVRGEQYF.

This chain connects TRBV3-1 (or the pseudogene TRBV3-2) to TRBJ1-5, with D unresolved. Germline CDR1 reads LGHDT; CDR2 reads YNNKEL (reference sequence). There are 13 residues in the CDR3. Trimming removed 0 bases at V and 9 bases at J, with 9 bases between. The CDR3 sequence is CASSQDKRGPQHF. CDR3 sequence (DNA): TGTGCCAGCAGCCAAGACAAGAGAGGGCCCCAGCATTTT.

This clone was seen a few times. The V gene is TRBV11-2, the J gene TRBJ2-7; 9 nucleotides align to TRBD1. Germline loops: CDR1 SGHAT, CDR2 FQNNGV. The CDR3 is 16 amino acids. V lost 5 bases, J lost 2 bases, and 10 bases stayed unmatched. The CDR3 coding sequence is TGTGCCAGCAGCACCGACCGGGACAGGGCCACCTACGAGCAGTACTTC. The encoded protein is CASSTDRDRATYEQYF. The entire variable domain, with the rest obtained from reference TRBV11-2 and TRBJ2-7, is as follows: EAGVAQSPRYKIIEKRQSVAFWCNPISGHATLYWYQQILGQGPKLLIQFQNNGVVDDSQLPKDRFSAERLKGVDSTLKIQPAKLEDSAVYLCASSTDRDRATYEQYFGPGTRLTVT.

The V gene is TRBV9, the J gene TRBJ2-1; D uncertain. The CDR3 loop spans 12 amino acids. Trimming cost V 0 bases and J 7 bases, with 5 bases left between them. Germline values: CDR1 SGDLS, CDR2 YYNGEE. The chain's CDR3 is CASSVDLNEQFF. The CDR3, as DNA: TGTGCCAGCAGCGTAGACTTGAATGAGCAGTTCTTC. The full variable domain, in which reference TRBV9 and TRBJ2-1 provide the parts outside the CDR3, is DSGVTQTPKHLITATGQRVTLRCSPRSGDLSVYWYQQSLDQGLQFLIQYYNGEERAKGNILERFSAQQFPDLHSELNLSSLELGDSALYFCASSVDLNEQFFGPGTRLTVL.

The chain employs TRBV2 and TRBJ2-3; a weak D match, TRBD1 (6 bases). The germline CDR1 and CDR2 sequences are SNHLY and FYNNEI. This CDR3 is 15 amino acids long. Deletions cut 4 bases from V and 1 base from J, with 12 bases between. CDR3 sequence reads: CASSVEQGGTDTQYF. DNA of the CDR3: TGTGCCAGCAGTGTAGAACAGGGAGGCACAGATACGCAGTATTTT.

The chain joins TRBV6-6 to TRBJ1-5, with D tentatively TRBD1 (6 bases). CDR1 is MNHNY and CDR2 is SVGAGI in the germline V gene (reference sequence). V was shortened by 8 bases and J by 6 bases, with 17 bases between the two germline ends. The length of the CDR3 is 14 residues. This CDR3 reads CASRTGQSSQPQHF. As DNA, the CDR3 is TGTGCCAGCCGAACCGGACAGTCAAGTCAGCCCCAGCATTTT.

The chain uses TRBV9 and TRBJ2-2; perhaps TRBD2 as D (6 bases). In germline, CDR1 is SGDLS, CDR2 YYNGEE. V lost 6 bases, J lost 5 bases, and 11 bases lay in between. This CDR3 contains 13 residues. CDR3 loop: CASTWGGTGELFF. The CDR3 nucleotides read TGTGCCAGCACCTGGGGAGGAACCGGGGAGCTGTTTTTT. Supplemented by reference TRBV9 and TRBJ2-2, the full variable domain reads DSGVTQTPKHLITATGQRVTLRCSPRSGDLSVYWYQQSLDQGLQFLIQYYNGEERAKGNILERFSAQQFPDLHSELNLSSLELGDSALYFCASTWGGTGELFFGEGSRLTVL.

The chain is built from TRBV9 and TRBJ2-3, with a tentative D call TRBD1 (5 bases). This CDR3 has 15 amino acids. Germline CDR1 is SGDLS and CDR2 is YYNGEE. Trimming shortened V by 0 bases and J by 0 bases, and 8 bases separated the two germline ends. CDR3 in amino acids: CASSVEGISTDTQYF. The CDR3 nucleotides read TGTGCCAGCAGCGTAGAGGGGATTAGCACAGATACGCAGTATTTT. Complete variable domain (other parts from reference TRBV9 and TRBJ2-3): DSGVTQTPKHLITATGQRVTLRCSPRSGDLSVYWYQQSLDQGLQFLIQYYNGEERAKGNILERFSAQQFPDLHSELNLSSLELGDSALYFCASSVEGISTDTQYFGPGTRLTVL.

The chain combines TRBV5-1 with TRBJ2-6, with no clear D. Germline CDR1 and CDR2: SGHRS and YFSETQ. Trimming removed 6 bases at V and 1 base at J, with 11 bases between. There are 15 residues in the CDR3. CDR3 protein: CASIPGGSGANVLTF. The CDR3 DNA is TGCGCCAGCATCCCCGGCGGATCTGGGGCCAACGTCCTGACTTTC.